Listed here are 23 T cell receptor beta chains from one sample, sequenced in a study of T-cell reconstitution after alpha-beta-depleted transplantation in children. Preparing the TCRbeta library involved the use of unique molecular identifiers. TCRdb recomputed calls from the PCR reads with MiXCR, one row per CDR3 protein. The repertoire consists of around 600,000 distinct CDR3 sequences, with under 30% occurring once and the leading ten covering 12% to 15%. The sample here was PBMCs, mostly from graft donor cells, taken 360 days after TCRalphabeta/CD19-depleted stem cell transplant. All receptors derive from a boy in the first two years of life who had a stem cell transplant for acute myeloid leukemia, so the T cells may come from the graft donor.

This clonotype showed up many times. The CDR3 nucleotides read TGCGCCAGCAGCTTGGAGGACGGACCGTACAATGAGCAGTTCTTC. Translating it yields CASSLEDGPYNEQFF. The V call is TRBV5-1, the J call TRBJ2-1, with D unclear. The ends were cut back, 0 bases at V and 4 bases at J, with 11 bases in the middle. The V gene's germline CDR1 is SGHRS and CDR2 YFSETQ. This CDR3 comprises 15 residues.

This clonotype was seen many times. V usage is TRBV28 and J usage is TRBJ2-2; D might be TRBD2 (5 bases). The germline CDR1 and CDR2 sequences are MDHEN and SYDVKM. This CDR3 has 15 residues. The V end lost 5 bases, the J end lost 4 bases, and 14 bases lay between the germline ends. The CDR3 loop reads CASSPPRGSTGELFF. CDR3 nucleotides: TGTGCCAGCAGTCCCCCCCGGGGAAGCACCGGGGAGCTGTTTTTT. Using reference TRBV28 and TRBJ2-2 for the parts outside the CDR3, the full variable domain is DVKVTQSSRYLVKRTGEKVFLECVQDMDHENMFWYRQDPGLGLRLIYFSYDVKMKEKGDIPEGYSVSREKKERFSLILESASTNQTSMYLCASSPPRGSTGELFFGEGSRLTVL.

V is TRBV20-1 and J is TRBJ2-7; 13 bases are a match to TRBD2. With V trimmed by 5 bases and J by 7 bases, 2 bases remained unmatched. The germline CDR1 and CDR2 sequences are DFQATT and SNEGSKA (reference sequence). This CDR3 has 12 residues. The CDR3 is CSAGTSGDEQYF. The CDR3 DNA is TGCAGTGCTGGGACTAGCGGGGATGAGCAGTACTTC.

This clonotype was observed a few times. The chain has TRBV20-1 and TRBJ2-7, with 9 bases aligning to TRBD1. The CDR3 is 15 residues long. CDR1 and CDR2 (germline): DFQATT, SNEGSKA (reference sequence). The V gene end was trimmed by 1 base and the J gene end by 5 bases; junction bases not matched to a gene: 9. CDR3 residues: CSARVPGTGKHEQYF. CDR3 DNA sequence: TGCAGTGCTAGAGTCCCCGGGACAGGGAAACACGAGCAGTACTTC.

This clonotype was detected only once. CDR3 residues: CASSLQAQETQYF. As DNA, the CDR3 is TGTGCCAGCAGCTTGCAGGCACAAGAGACCCAGTACTTC. The J gene is TRBJ2-5, the V gene TRBV7-9, with no clear D. Trimming shortened V by 3 bases and J by 2 bases, and 7 bases separated the two germline ends. Germline V gene data show CDR1 as SEHNR and CDR2 as FQNEAQ (reference sequence). The CDR3 runs 13 residues.

In its sample, this clonotype was seen a few times. The chain links TRBV29-1 to TRBJ1-1; no clear D. The V gene lost 4 bases and the J gene lost 0 bases, with 9 bases spanning the gap. The CDR3 contains 13 residues. Germline CDR1 reads SQVTM; CDR2 reads ANQGSEA. CDR3 residues: CSVAGRLNTEAFF. In DNA form, the CDR3 reads TGCAGCGTTGCGGGCAGATTGAACACTGAAGCTTTCTTT.

The gene calls are TRBV6-5 and TRBJ2-1; weak D call: TRBD1 (6 bases). Germline lookup yields CDR1 MNHEY and CDR2 SVGAGI. V lost 4 bases to trimming and J lost 4 bases, with 11 bases between them. CDR3 length: 14 amino acids. CDR3 region: CASSLDRAYNEQFF. The CDR3 bases are TGTGCCAGCAGTTTGGACAGAGCTTACAATGAGCAGTTCTTC.

This clonotype has ten or more counts. The chain employs TRBV29-1 and TRBJ2-1; D unresolved. Trimming left V 4 bases short and J 6 bases short, with 10 bases between. In germline, CDR1 is SQVTM, CDR2 ANQGSEA. The CDR3 runs 12 residues. CDR3 sequence (DNA): TGCAGCGTTGGTTCAGGACGCAATGAGCAGTTCTTC. This codes for CSVGSGRNEQFF.

The chain uses TRBV6-5 and TRBJ1-5, with D possibly TRBD1 on 6 matching bases. Germline V gene data show CDR1 as MNHEY and CDR2 as SVGAGI. This CDR3 has 14 amino acids. V lost 2 bases and J 3 bases, leaving 8 bases between the germline ends. The CDR3 nucleotides are TGTGCCAGCAGTTACGACAGGTTCAATCAGCCCCAGCATTTT. As protein: CASSYDRFNQPQHF.

This clonotype occurred many times. The chain couples TRBV9 to TRBJ2-3; D is perhaps TRBD2 (6 bases). Germline V gene sequence: CDR1 SGDLS, CDR2 YYNGEE. CDR3 size: 15 residues. Deletions cut 3 bases from V and 0 bases from J, with 11 bases between. The CDR3 loop is CASSANGGSTDTQYF. The CDR3 bases are TGTGCCAGCAGCGCCAATGGGGGGAGCACAGATACGCAGTATTTT.

This clonotype was seen more than once but under ten times. The rearrangement uses TRBV12-3 or TRBV12-4 and TRBJ2-1; 8 bases are a match to TRBD2. The CDR3 covers 13 residues. V shed 7 bases and J 12 bases; nucleotides not matched to a gene: 11. In DNA, the CDR3 is TGTGCCAGCACCCGGGGGGGGCGAGGGGGGCAGTTCTTC. It translates to CASTRGGRGGQFF.

This clonotype occurred many times. J is TRBJ2-1 and V is TRBV12-3 or TRBV12-4, with a weak D call TRBD2 (6 bases). There are 15 residues in the CDR3. V shed 3 bases and J shed 3 bases, with 12 bases lying between them. CDR3 sequence reads: CASSFEREVYNEQFF. In DNA form, the CDR3 reads TGTGCCAGCAGTTTCGAGAGGGAGGTCTACAATGAGCAGTTCTTC.

The V and J genes are TRBV20-1 and TRBJ2-1; 9 nucleotides agree with TRBD2. The CDR3 runs to 15 residues. J lost 3 bases, V lost 0 bases, and 3 bases had no gene match. CDR1 is DFQATT, CDR2 SNEGSKA, per germline (reference sequence). The CDR3 loop reads CSARELAGDYNEQFF. CDR3 coding DNA: TGCAGTGCTAGAGAATTAGCGGGGGACTACAATGAGCAGTTCTTC.

The chain carries TRBV20-1 and TRBJ2-7; 9 bases align to TRBD1. This CDR3 comprises 14 residues. Losses at the gene ends were 3 bases for V and 4 bases for J; bases not matched to a gene: 7. The germline CDR1 and CDR2 sequences are DFQATT and SNEGSKA (reference sequence). CDR3 sequence reads: CSARRDRVFYEQYV. CDR3 in DNA: TGCAGTGCTAGGCGGGACAGGGTGTTTTACGAGCAGTACGTC.

This clonotype was recorded at least ten times. The chain has TRBV20-1 and TRBJ2-2; 9 nucleotides line up with TRBD2. From germline, CDR1 is DFQATT and CDR2 SNEGSKA (reference sequence). The ends lost 2 bases at V and 1 base at J; junction bases unmatched: 5. The CDR3 loop spans 16 amino acids. CDR3 sequence: CSARPLAGENTGELFF. The DNA for the CDR3 is TGCAGTGCTAGACCCTTAGCGGGGGAGAACACCGGGGAGCTGTTTTTT.

This chain connects TRBV6-1 to TRBJ2-3, with 7 bases matching TRBD1. With 5 bases clipped from V and 8 bases from J, the junction kept 10 bases outside the gene matches. There are 14 residues in the CDR3. CDR1 MNHNS and CDR2 SASEGT come from the germline V gene. CDR3 protein: CASSTPSTGVTQYF. CDR3 bases: TGTGCCAGCAGTACCCCATCCACAGGGGTTACGCAGTATTTT.

This clonotype has a count of ten or more. This rearrangement joins TRBV9 to TRBJ1-1; D not certain. Germline V gene sequence: CDR1 SGDLS, CDR2 YYNGEE. The CDR3 loop spans 12 amino acids. Trimming stripped 3 bases from V and 11 bases from J, with 14 bases between. CDR3 loop: CASSAKASVAFF. As DNA, the CDR3 is TGTGCCAGCAGCGCGAAGGCCTCTGTGGCTTTCTTT.

This clonotype was seen many times. The DNA for the CDR3 is TGCAGTGCCCTAAAGGGACAGACGTTTAGGAATCAGCCCCAGCATTTT. It codes for CSALKGQTFRNQPQHF. The rearrangement uses TRBV20-1 and TRBJ1-5, with 7 bases lining up with TRBD1. After removal of 6 bases from V and 4 bases from J, the junction contained 15 bases not matched to a gene. CDR1 and CDR2 from the germline V gene are DFQATT and SNEGSKA (reference sequence). The CDR3 loop spans 16 amino acids.

At least ten counts were recorded for this clonotype. V gene TRBV24-1 combines with J gene TRBJ2-2; maybe TRBD2 (6 bases). Germline V gene lookup returns CDR1 KGHDR and CDR2 SFDVKD. Trimming left V 7 bases short and J 7 bases short, with 6 bases between. There are 11 residues in the CDR3. This chain's CDR3 is CATSGGGELFF. Here the CDR3 DNA reads TGTGCCACCAGCGGGGGCGGGGAGCTGTTTTTT.

This clonotype was picked up many times. This chain joins TRBV20-1 and TRBJ1-2; no clear D gene. Germline CDR1 reads DFQATT; CDR2 reads SNEGSKA (reference sequence). This CDR3 has 16 residues. Trimming shortened V by 1 base and J by 0 bases, and 15 bases separated the two germline ends. The CDR3, as DNA: TGCAGTGCTAGAGGTAGAATTACAGTAGCTAACTATGGCTACACCTTC. It yields the protein CSARGRITVANYGYTF.

This clonotype occurred once. The rearrangement links TRBV4-1 to TRBJ2-1, with TRBD2 identical over 9 bases. CDR1 is MGHRA and CDR2 is YSYEKL in the germline V gene. With 0 bases clipped from V and 4 bases from J, the junction kept 4 bases outside the gene matches. This CDR3 contains 16 residues. The CDR3 protein is CASSQDLAGAYNEQFF. The CDR3 coding sequence is TGCGCCAGCAGCCAAGATTTAGCGGGAGCATACAATGAGCAGTTCTTC.

The rearrangement links TRBV4-2 to TRBJ2-5; 9 nucleotides align to TRBD2. The CDR3 sequence is 15 residues long. J gave up 4 bases and V 4 bases, and 7 bases lay outside the gene matches. From germline, CDR1 is LGHNA and CDR2 YNFKEQ. The DNA of the CDR3 is TGTGCCAGCAGCCTCTATACTAGCGGGCGAGAGACCCAGTACTTC. This gives the protein CASSLYTSGRETQYF.

The rearrangement uses TRBV7-9 and TRBJ2-1; the D gene could be TRBD1 or TRBD2 (6 bases each). The germline V gene encodes CDR1 SEHNR and CDR2 FQNEAQ (reference sequence). The CDR3 length is 16 residues. V lost 1 base to trimming and J lost 10 bases, with 20 bases between them. This chain's CDR3 is CASSLGWTVPGEEQFF. The CDR3 DNA reads as TGTGCCAGCAGCTTAGGCTGGACAGTCCCGGGGGAGGAGCAGTTCTTC. Drawing the rest from reference TRBV7-9 and TRBJ2-1, the complete variable domain is DTGVSQNPRHKITKRGQNVTFRCDPISEHNRLYWYRQTLGQGPEFLTYFQNEAQLEKSRLLSDRFSAERPKGSFSTLEIQRTEQGDSAMYLCASSLGWTVPGEEQFFGPGTRLTVL.